The TCR beta chain under discussion was sequenced for a study of neurological immune-mediated disorders. Study-wide results and limits: The absence of shared CDR3 amino acid sequences among expanded clones across subjects suggests private repertoires in all groups.

The CDR3 is made up of 15 amino acids. Trimming stripped 3 bases from V and 7 bases from J, with 16 bases between. Germline assignment: CDR1 SGHRS and CDR2 YFSETQ. TCRdb fed the 5' RACE reads into MiXCR, producing one record per CDR3 protein. Of just under 60,000 distinct CDR3 sequences in the sample, approximately 3.5% were seen once. In its sample, this clonotype was seen many times. Its matching antigen is unknown. The sequencing input was PBMCs. This clonotype was sampled from a woman aged 30 to 39 with multiple sclerosis. The chain is built from TRBV5-1 and TRBJ1-4, with TRBD1 as a possible D gene (6 bases). Here the CDR3 DNA reads TGCGCCAGCAGCTCGACGACAGGTCCAGTTGAAAAACTGTTTTTT. Translation: CASSSTTGPVEKLFF. Looking up the rest from reference TRBV5-1 and TRBJ1-4 gives the full variable domain: KAGVTQTPRYLIKTRGQQVTLSCSPISGHRSVSWYQQTPGQGLQFLFEYFSETQRNKGNFPGRFSGRQFSNSRSEMNVSTLELGDSALYLCASSSTTGPVEKLFFGSGTQLSVL.